Below are 3 T cell receptor beta chains sequenced from a single sample in a study of blood T cell repertoires in COVID-19. Assay: immunoSEQ multiplex PCR; the TCRdb copy retains only in-frame clones and omits some. The sample contains about 130,000 clones, over 80% of which appear only once. Sequenced input: PBMCs or T cells enriched from blood (not recorded which). The receptors were gathered from a man aged 25-45 years who had recovered from COVID-19.

The chain links TRBV4-1 to TRBJ2-3; TRBD1 agrees at 8 bases. The CDR3 loop spans 17 amino acids. V was pared by 1 base and J by 2 bases, with 8 bases of the junction left unmatched. The V gene's germline CDR1 is MGHRA and CDR2 YSYEKL. In DNA, the CDR3 is TGCGCCAGCAGCCAAGGGACAGGGAGACTGTACACAGATACGCAGTATTTT. As protein: CASSQGTGRLYTDTQYF.

V usage is TRBV2 and J usage is TRBJ1-4; a possible D gene is TRBD1 (5 bases). CDR3 length: 19 amino acids. Germline CDR1 and CDR2: SNHLY and FYNNEI. With 2 bases removed from V and 3 bases from J, the gap between germline ends came to 22 bases. The CDR3 sequence is CASSEFWAQGYRANEKLFF. CDR3 in DNA: TGTGCCAGCAGTGAATTTTGGGCCCAGGGCTATCGAGCTAATGAAAAACTGTTTTTT.

The chain has TRBV24-1 and TRBJ2-3; 9 bases line up with TRBD1. Germline lookup yields CDR1 KGHDR and CDR2 SFDVKD. CDR3 size: 14 residues. With V trimmed by 5 bases and J by 3 bases, 2 bases remained unmatched. As DNA, the CDR3 is TGTGCCACCAGTGGGGACAGGGAAACAGATACGCAGTATTTT. This gives the protein CATSGDRETDTQYF.